This TCR beta chain was found in a study of blood T cells in healthy people across ages. The length of the CDR3 is 16 residues. The V gene lost 3 bases and the J gene lost 0 bases, with 14 bases spanning the gap. For the second PCR, which ran for about 7 to 11 cycles, a sample-barcoded 5' primer and a J-beta primer mix were used. MiXCR was run by TCRdb on the 5' RACE reads, yielding one entry per CDR3 protein. The profile shows about 1.1 million distinct CDR3 sequences, less than 45% of them singletons. The specimen sequenced was blood. J is TRBJ1-1 and V is TRBV12-3 or TRBV12-4; unclear D gene. The clonotype was recovered from a man between 18 and 35 years old in good health. The CDR3 sequence: CASSFSGRRMNTEAFF. In DNA form, the CDR3 reads TGTGCCAGCAGTTTTTCCGGGAGACGAATGAACACTGAAGCTTTCTTT.